A selection of T cell receptor beta chains follows, all from one sample in a study of T cell repertoires in cytomegalovirus infection. TCRdb called the reads again in MiXCR, with one record for every CDR3 protein. The sample contains some 800,000 distinct CDR3 sequences, just under 30% of which appear only once. What these receptors recognize is not known. Sequencing was performed on cultured CD8+ T cells from PBMCs, taken from culture after CMV antigen stimulation. The receptors were sampled from a human donor in good health (CMV status not recorded). Some clones in this sample may be carry-over from other donors' samples. The CDR3 runs from the conserved cysteine through the conserved F or W. A D gene is named only where the DNA matches it firmly. Part of the rows lack a size; the others show once, few, many or a class for expanded clones.

size: few; D: TRBD1; J: TRBJ1-5; V: TRBV18; DNA: TGTGCCAGCAAGGACAGGGGGTTAAATCAGCCCCAGCATTTT; CDR3: CASKDRGLNQPQHF
size: -; D: -; J: TRBJ2-1; V: TRBV7-6; DNA: TGTGCCAGCAGCCTCCAGAGCGGAGGATCCTACAATGAGCAGTTCTTC; CDR3: CASSLQSGGSYNEQFF
size: -; D: TRBD1; J: TRBJ2-2; V: TRBV4-2; DNA: TGTGCCAGCAGCCAAACGGGACAGCCGGCCGGGGAGCTGTTTTTT; CDR3: CASSQTGQPAGELFF
size: few; D: -; J: TRBJ1-2; V: TRBV5-1; DNA: TGCGCCAGCAGCCCCACCACCTATGGCTACACCTTC; CDR3: CASSPTTYGYTF
size: -; D: -; J: TRBJ2-3; V: TRBV6-2/TRBV6-3; DNA: TGTGCCAGCAGTTACGACGTGGGTAGCTCGACTAGCACAGATACGCAGTATTTT; CDR3: CASSYDVGSSTSTDTQYF
size: -; D: -; J: TRBJ1-1; V: TRBV29-1; DNA: TGCAGCGTTGAAGGCCAATCGAGATGGACTGAAGCTTTCTTT; CDR3: CSVEGQSRWTEAFF
size: few; D: TRBD2; J: TRBJ2-1; V: TRBV24-1; DNA: TGTGCCACCAGTGATTTAGGCTGGCGGGGGGCCTCGTACAATGAGCAGTTCTTC; CDR3: CATSDLGWRGASYNEQFF
size: -; D: -; J: TRBJ2-3; V: TRBV28; DNA: TGTGCCAGCAGTTCCCTAAGGACAGTCGGCACAGATACGCAGTATTTT; CDR3: CASSSLRTVGTDTQYF
size: -; D: TRBD1; J: TRBJ1-2; V: TRBV12-3/TRBV12-4; DNA: TGTGCCAGCAGCGGACAGGGACAGGGCTATGGCTACACCTTC; CDR3: CASSGQGQGYGYTF
size: few; D: -; J: TRBJ2-4; V: TRBV5-1; DNA: TGCGCCAGCAGCTCTCCCCCGGGCACTCGCAAAAACATTCAGTACTTC; CDR3: CASSSPPGTRKNIQYF
size: -; D: -; J: TRBJ2-2; V: TRBV20-1; DNA: TGCAGTGCTCCCTCAGGCGGGGAGCTGTTTTTT; CDR3: CSAPSGGELFF
size: few; D: TRBD1; J: TRBJ2-7; V: TRBV7-8; DNA: TGTGCCAGCAGCACACGGACAGGGGGTTTCTACGAGCAGTACTTC; CDR3: CASSTRTGGFYEQYF
size: -; D: -; J: TRBJ2-3; V: TRBV7-2; DNA: TGTGCCAGCAGCTTAGGGCCCTTTAAGAGCACAGATACGCAGTATTTT; CDR3: CASSLGPFKSTDTQYF
size: few; D: -; J: TRBJ1-3; V: TRBV29-1; DNA: TGCAGCGTTGAGGAAGGAAACACCATATATTTT; CDR3: CSVEEGNTIYF
size: many; D: -; J: TRBJ2-6; V: TRBV27; DNA: TGTGCCAGCAATCTAAAGGCTGGGGCCAACGTCCTGACTTTC; CDR3: CASNLKAGANVLTF
size: -; D: TRBD1; J: TRBJ1-1; V: TRBV18; DNA: TGTGCCAGCTCACCGACAGGGGGAATGTATACTGAAGCTTTCTTT; CDR3: CASSPTGGMYTEAFF
size: -; D: -; J: TRBJ1-2; V: TRBV7-9; DNA: TGTGCCAGCAGCTTATGGAAGACAGGACTGAGGGGCTACACCTTC; CDR3: CASSLWKTGLRGYTF
size: -; D: -; J: TRBJ1-2; V: TRBV29-1; DNA: TGCAGCGTTGAAGACCCACAGACCTCTAACTATGGCTACACCTTC; CDR3: CSVEDPQTSNYGYTF
size: -; D: TRBD2; J: TRBJ2-1; V: TRBV29-1; DNA: TGCAGCGTTCGCGGGGGAGCTTACAATGAGCAGTTCTTC; CDR3: CSVRGGAYNEQFF
size: few; D: -; J: TRBJ1-1; V: TRBV6-1; DNA: TGTGCCAACCGACAGGAGGGCACTGAAGCTTTCTTT; CDR3: CANRQEGTEAFF
size: few; D: -; J: TRBJ1-1; V: TRBV4-1; DNA: TGCGCCAGCAGCCAAGAAGGGACTCCTAACACTGAAGCTTTCTTT; CDR3: CASSQEGTPNTEAFF
size: many; D: TRBD1; J: TRBJ1-5; V: TRBV12-3/TRBV12-4; DNA: TGTGCCAGCAGTTTCAGGGGGCAGGGCCACAATCAGCCCCAGCATTTT; CDR3: CASSFRGQGHNQPQHF
size: -; D: TRBD2; J: TRBJ2-3; V: TRBV7-2; DNA: TGTGCCAGCAGCTACACTAGCGGGGGGACTGGGTCCACAGATACGCAGTATTTT; CDR3: CASSYTSGGTGSTDTQYF
size: -; D: TRBD1; J: TRBJ1-2; V: TRBV6-2/TRBV6-3; DNA: TGTGCCAGCAGTTCCCCCCGGGGACAGGGGTACTATGGCTACACCTTC; CDR3: CASSSPRGQGYYGYTF
size: few; D: -; J: TRBJ1-1; V: TRBV27; DNA: TGTGCCAGCAGTGCAAGGAACACTGAAGCTTTCTTT; CDR3: CASSARNTEAFF
size: -; D: TRBD1; J: TRBJ2-7; V: TRBV7-9; DNA: TGTGCCAGCAGCACAGGGGGCCGGTACGAGCAGTACTTC; CDR3: CASSTGGRYEQYF
size: few; D: TRBD2; J: TRBJ2-1; V: TRBV6-2/TRBV6-3; DNA: TGTGCCAGCAGTTATTTGCGGGGGGGTTACAATGAGCAGTTCTTC; CDR3: CASSYLRGGYNEQFF
size: -; D: TRBD1; J: TRBJ1-1; V: TRBV6-6; DNA: TGTGCCAGCACCGGACAGGATGGAATGAACACTGAAGCTTTCTTT; CDR3: CASTGQDGMNTEAFF
size: -; D: -; J: TRBJ1-6; V: TRBV4-2; DNA: TGTGCCAGCAGCCCTCTTAGCGCAGTTGATTCACCCCTCCACTTT; CDR3: CASSPLSAVDSPLHF
size: few; D: TRBD2; J: TRBJ2-2; V: TRBV5-4; DNA: TGTGCCAGCAGCTTGCTTGATAGCGGGTATCTGAACACCGGGGAGCTGTTTTTT; CDR3: CASSLLDSGYLNTGELFF
size: -; D: TRBD1; J: TRBJ2-2; V: TRBV11-2; DNA: TGTGCCAGCAGCTTATGGACAGGGGCTAACACCGGGGAGCTGTTTTTT; CDR3: CASSLWTGANTGELFF
size: -; D: TRBD1; J: TRBJ2-3; V: TRBV7-6; DNA: TGTGCCAGCAGCCAAACCCCCGGGACAGCAGATACGCAGTATTTT; CDR3: CASSQTPGTADTQYF
size: -; D: -; J: TRBJ1-1; V: TRBV5-3; DNA: TGTGCCAGCAGCTCTCCCAGACAGATTAACACTGAAGCTTTCTTT; CDR3: CASSSPRQINTEAFF
size: -; D: -; J: TRBJ1-2; V: TRBV19; DNA: TGTGCCAGTAGTATAAGCGGCGGATTCTATGGCTACACCTTC; CDR3: CASSISGGFYGYTF
size: many; D: -; J: TRBJ2-6; V: TRBV28; DNA: TGTGCCAGCAGGCAGAGGGCGGGTGGGGCCAACGTCCTGACTTTC; CDR3: CASRQRAGGANVLTF
size: -; D: -; J: TRBJ2-3; V: TRBV7-9; DNA: TGTGCCAGCAGCCGGATGGACAGCACAGATACGCAGTATTTT; CDR3: CASSRMDSTDTQYF
size: once; D: -; J: TRBJ2-5; V: TRBV15; DNA: TGTGCCACCAGCAGACTGAGGGACCTCCAAGAGACCCAGTACTTC; CDR3: CATSRLRDLQETQYF
size: -; D: TRBD1; J: TRBJ1-2; V: TRBV5-1; DNA: TGCGCCAGCAGCCTCGGGACAGGGGCTGACTATGGCTACACCTTC; CDR3: CASSLGTGADYGYTF
size: many; D: -; J: TRBJ1-2; V: TRBV7-8; DNA: TGTGCCAGCAGCCACCGGGACGGGCTCCGTGGGAGTTGGGGCTACACCTTC; CDR3: CASSHRDGLRGSWGYTF
size: -; D: -; J: TRBJ2-5; V: TRBV7-9; DNA: TGTGCCAGCAGCCCTCGCGACAGCGTCCTGGAAGAGACCCAGTACTTC; CDR3: CASSPRDSVLEETQYF
size: few; D: -; J: TRBJ1-5; V: TRBV12-3/TRBV12-4; DNA: TGTGCCAGCAGTTTAGCTCCAGGGCCCAATCAGCCCCAGCATTTT; CDR3: CASSLAPGPNQPQHF
size: once; D: TRBD1; J: TRBJ2-2; V: TRBV2; DNA: TGTGCCAGCAGTGTTGAAGGGGGCGAAGCGAACACCGGGGAGCTGTTTTTT; CDR3: CASSVEGGEANTGELFF
size: few; D: -; J: TRBJ1-1; V: TRBV7-8; DNA: TGTGCCAGCAGCTTTGGGGGGGTTGCGTCGGGGAACACTGAAGCTTTCTTT; CDR3: CASSFGGVASGNTEAFF
size: few; D: -; J: TRBJ2-1; V: TRBV12-3/TRBV12-4; DNA: TGTGCCAGCAGCACTTTGACCAGCCAATCATACAATGAGCAGTTCTTC; CDR3: CASSTLTSQSYNEQFF
size: few; D: -; J: TRBJ2-3; V: TRBV7-2; DNA: TGTGCCAGCAGCGAGGGAGTTAGTATAGCAGATACGCAGTATTTT; CDR3: CASSEGVSIADTQYF
size: -; D: -; J: TRBJ2-3; V: TRBV4-1; DNA: TGCGCCAGCAGCTACGACGGGGAACGTGAATTTGCAGATACGCAGTATTTT; CDR3: CASSYDGEREFADTQYF
size: few; D: TRBD2; J: TRBJ2-1; V: TRBV6-1; DNA: TGTGCCAGCAGATTTCTAGCGGGGCCGATATACAATGAGCAGTTCTTC; CDR3: CASRFLAGPIYNEQFF
size: -; D: TRBD2; J: TRBJ2-2; V: TRBV6-5; DNA: TGTGCCAGCAGTTACCTAGCGGGGAACACCGGGGAGCTGTTTTTT; CDR3: CASSYLAGNTGELFF
size: -; D: -; J: TRBJ2-1; V: TRBV19; DNA: TGTGCCAGTAGTACCTGGACTTGCCGGGATGAGCAGTTCTTC; CDR3: CASSTWTCRDEQFF
size: few; D: -; J: TRBJ1-5; V: TRBV2; DNA: TGTGCCAGCAGTGAACCAGCGAAGGGCAATCAGCCCCAGCATTTT; CDR3: CASSEPAKGNQPQHF
size: -; D: -; J: TRBJ2-3; V: TRBV4-1; DNA: TGCGCCAGCAGCCAAGGGACTAGCACAGATACGCAGTATTTT; CDR3: CASSQGTSTDTQYF
size: few; D: -; J: TRBJ1-6; V: TRBV6-6; DNA: TGTGCCAGCATTTCACAGGATTTTTATAATTCACCCCTCCACTTT; CDR3: CASISQDFYNSPLHF
size: -; D: TRBD1; J: TRBJ1-2; V: TRBV6-6; DNA: TGTGCCAGCATCCACAGGGGGGCCGCCTATGGCTACACCTTC; CDR3: CASIHRGAAYGYTF
size: few; D: TRBD1; J: TRBJ2-4; V: TRBV28; DNA: TGTGCCAGCAATCCCCCGGGACAGGCTAAAAACATTCAGTACTTC; CDR3: CASNPPGQAKNIQYF
size: -; D: TRBD2; J: TRBJ2-1; V: TRBV7-9; DNA: TGTGCCAGCAGCTTACCGGGACTAGCATACAATGAGCAGTTCTTC; CDR3: CASSLPGLAYNEQFF
size: -; D: TRBD1; J: TRBJ1-1; V: TRBV29-1; DNA: TGCAGCGCCACAGGGGGCAAGGGCACTGAAGCTTTCTTT; CDR3: CSATGGKGTEAFF
size: -; D: TRBD1; J: TRBJ2-1; V: TRBV6-5; DNA: TGTGCCAGCAGTTTCTCGATGTCAGGGGGCTACAATGAGCAGTTCTTC; CDR3: CASSFSMSGGYNEQFF
size: -; D: -; J: TRBJ1-4; V: TRBV6-6; DNA: TGTGCCAGCAGGGGGACCGAATACAGAGGAGAAAAACTGTTTTTT; CDR3: CASRGTEYRGEKLFF
size: -; D: -; J: TRBJ1-1; V: TRBV10-3; DNA: TGTGCCATCAGTGTAGGGAACACTGAAGCTTTCTTT; CDR3: CAISVGNTEAFF
size: many; D: TRBD2; J: TRBJ2-1; V: TRBV7-8; DNA: TGTGCCAGCAGCTTTGTAGCGGGGGGCAGCTACAATGAGCAGTTCTTC; CDR3: CASSFVAGGSYNEQFF